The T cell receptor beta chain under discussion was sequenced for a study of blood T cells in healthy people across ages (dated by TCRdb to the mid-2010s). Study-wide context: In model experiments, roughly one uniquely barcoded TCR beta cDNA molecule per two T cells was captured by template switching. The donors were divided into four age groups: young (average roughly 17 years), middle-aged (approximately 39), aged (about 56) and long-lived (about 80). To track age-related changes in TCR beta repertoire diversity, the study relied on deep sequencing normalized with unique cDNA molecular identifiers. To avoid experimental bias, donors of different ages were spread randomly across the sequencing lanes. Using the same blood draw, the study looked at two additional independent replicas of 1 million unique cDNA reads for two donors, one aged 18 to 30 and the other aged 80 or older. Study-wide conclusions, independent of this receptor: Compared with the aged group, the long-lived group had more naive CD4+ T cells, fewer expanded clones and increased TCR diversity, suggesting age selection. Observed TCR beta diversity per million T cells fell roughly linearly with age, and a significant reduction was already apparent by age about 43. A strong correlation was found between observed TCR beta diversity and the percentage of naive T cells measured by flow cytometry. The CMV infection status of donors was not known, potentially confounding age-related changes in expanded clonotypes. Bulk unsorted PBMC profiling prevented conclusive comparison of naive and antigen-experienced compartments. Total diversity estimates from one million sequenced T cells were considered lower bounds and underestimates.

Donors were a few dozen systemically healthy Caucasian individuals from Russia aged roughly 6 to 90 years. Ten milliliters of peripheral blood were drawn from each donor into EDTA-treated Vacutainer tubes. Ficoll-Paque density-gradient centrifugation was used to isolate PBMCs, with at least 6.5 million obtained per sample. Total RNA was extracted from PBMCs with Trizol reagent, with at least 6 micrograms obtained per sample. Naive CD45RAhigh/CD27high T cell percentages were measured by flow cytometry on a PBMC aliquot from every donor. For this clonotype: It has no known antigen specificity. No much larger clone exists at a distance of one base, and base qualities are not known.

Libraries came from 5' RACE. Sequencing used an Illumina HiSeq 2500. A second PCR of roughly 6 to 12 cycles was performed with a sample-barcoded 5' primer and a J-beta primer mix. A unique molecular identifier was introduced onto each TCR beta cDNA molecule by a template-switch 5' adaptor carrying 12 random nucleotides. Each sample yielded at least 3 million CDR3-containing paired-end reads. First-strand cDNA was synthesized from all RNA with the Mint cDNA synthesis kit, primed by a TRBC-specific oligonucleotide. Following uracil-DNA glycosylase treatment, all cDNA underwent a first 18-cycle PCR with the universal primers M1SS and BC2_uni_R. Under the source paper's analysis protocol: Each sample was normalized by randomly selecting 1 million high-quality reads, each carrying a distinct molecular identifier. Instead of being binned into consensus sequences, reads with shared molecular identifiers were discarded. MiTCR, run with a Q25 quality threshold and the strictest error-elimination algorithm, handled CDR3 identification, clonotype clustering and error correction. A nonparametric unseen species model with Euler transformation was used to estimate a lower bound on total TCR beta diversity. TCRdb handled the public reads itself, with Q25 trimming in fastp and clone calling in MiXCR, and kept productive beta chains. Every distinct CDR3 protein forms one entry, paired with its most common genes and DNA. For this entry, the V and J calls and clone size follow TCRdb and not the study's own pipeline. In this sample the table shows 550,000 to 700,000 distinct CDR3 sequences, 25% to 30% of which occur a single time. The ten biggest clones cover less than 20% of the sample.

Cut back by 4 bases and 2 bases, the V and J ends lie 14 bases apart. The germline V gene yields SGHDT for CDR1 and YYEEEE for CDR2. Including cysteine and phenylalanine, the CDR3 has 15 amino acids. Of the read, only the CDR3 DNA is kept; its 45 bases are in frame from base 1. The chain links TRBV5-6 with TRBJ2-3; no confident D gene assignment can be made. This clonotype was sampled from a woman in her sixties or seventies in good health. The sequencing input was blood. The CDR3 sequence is CASSMVQSDTDTQYF. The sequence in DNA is TGTGCCAGCAGCATGGTACAGTCAGACACAGATACGCAGTATTTT.